Below, one T cell receptor beta chain is given with its context. The antigen is undetermined. Germline CDR1 is SGHRS and CDR2 is YFSETQ. This CDR3 has 16 residues. V lost 0 bases and J lost 3; bases outside the gene matches: 9. This record belongs to a study of cytomegalovirus exposure and HLA in healthy donors. General study findings and limits: Most TCR beta V segments were productive about 87% or about 30% of the time in an earlier analysis. The authors enumerated around 150 TCR beta chains as linked to cytomegalovirus. A later analysis showed TCR association rates differing by HLA locus, peaking at DRB1 and lowest at HLA-C.

Amplification used 60 Vbeta primers and 13 Jbeta primers. Sequenced by immunoSEQ multiplex PCR; TCRdb stores in-frame clones only, minus some. The sample includes about 120,000 clones, approximately 74% of them seen just once. The TCR comes from a woman aged 40 to 50 in good health and CMV-seropositive. This rearrangement joins TRBV5-1 to TRBJ2-7; TRBD2 aligns across 7 bases. Source material: PBMCs. CDR3 in amino acids: CASSLGTGTTNYEQYF. CDR3 DNA: TGCGCCAGCAGCTTGGGGACCGGGACTACGAACTACGAGCAGTACTTC.